A few counts support the clone carrying this TCR beta chain. The antigen remains unidentified. Germline V CDR1 and CDR2: SEHNR, FQNEAQ (reference sequence). This CDR3 contains 17 residues. Trimming at V came to 0 bases and at J to 4 bases, leaving 10 bases not matched to a gene. The sample belongs to a study of CD8 T cells in ankylosing spondylitis. MiXCR was run by TCRdb on the 5' RACE reads, yielding one entry per CDR3 protein. This repertoire shows roughly 670,000 distinct CDR3 sequences, roughly 19% found once; its top ten account for under 20%. Study observations and caveats: It appeared that ankylosing spondylitis blood was characterized by a TCR beta motif of seven or eight highly homologous variants.

The chain links TRBV7-9 to TRBJ2-3; 7 bases align to TRBD2. Sequencing input: blood, either unsorted or a sorted T cell fraction (not recorded which). This receptor was obtained from a male donor with ankylosing spondylitis. The CDR3 DNA reads as TGTGCCAGCAGCTTAGCGCCAGCGGGGAGGCTCGCAGATACGCAGTATTTT. Its protein product is CASSLAPAGRLADTQYF.